Listed here are 23 T cell receptor beta chains from one sample, sequenced in a study of cytomegalovirus exposure and HLA in healthy donors. Primers for the PCR totalled 60 Vbeta and 13 Jbeta. The method was immunoSEQ multiplex PCR; TCRdb's version includes in-frame clones alone and lacks a portion of them. The table has approximately 97,000 clones, around 85% seen once. The specimen was PBMCs. These receptors originate from a man aged 40-50 years in good health and CMV-seropositive.

The chain combines TRBV30 with TRBJ2-3; TRBD2 is a possible D gene (5 bases). V was clipped by 0 bases and J by 14 bases, with 12 bases between them. This CDR3 has 11 residues. The germline V gene has CDR1 GTSNPN and CDR2 SVGIG (reference sequence). The CDR3 reads CAWSVTASRYF. The DNA for the CDR3 is TGTGCCTGGAGTGTAACGGCTAGCAGGTATTTT.

V gene TRBV27 combines with J gene TRBJ2-3; the D is unclear. The CDR3 covers 13 residues. Germline lookup yields CDR1 MNHEY and CDR2 SMNVEV (reference sequence). Trimming left V 2 bases short and J 1 base short, with 4 bases between. CDR3 in amino acids: CASSLIGTDTQYF. The CDR3 DNA reads as TGTGCCAGCAGTTTAATCGGCACAGATACGCAGTATTTT.

The chain carries TRBV9 and TRBJ1-5; D is undetermined. The V and J ends lost 3 bases and 1 base respectively, with 8 bases between them. This CDR3 has 14 residues. Germline V lookup: CDR1 SGDLS, CDR2 YYNGEE. CDR3 nucleotide sequence: TGTGCCAGCAGCGCTGACGGGAGCAATCAGCCCCAGCATTTT. This encodes CASSADGSNQPQHF.

V is TRBV6-5 and J is TRBJ1-2; D unclear. Germline V gives CDR1 MNHEY, CDR2 SVGAGI. The V end was cut by 5 bases, the J end by 0 bases, with 7 bases between. The CDR3 has 13 amino acids. The CDR3 DNA reads TGTGCCAGCAGTAAGACACCTAACTATGGCTACACCTTC. Its protein is CASSKTPNYGYTF.

This chain connects TRBV7-2 to TRBJ2-7; a possible D gene is TRBD1 (5 bases). The CDR3 spans 14 residues. V lost 6 bases and J lost 6, with 18 bases in between. Per the germline V gene, CDR1 is SGHTA and CDR2 is FQGNSA. The CDR3 sequence: CASRPGQGRSEQYF. CDR3 sequence (DNA): TGTGCCAGCAGGCCCGGGCAGGGTAGGTCCGAGCAGTACTTC.

This sequence joins TRBV19 and TRBJ1-5, with D possibly being TRBD1 (6 bases). This CDR3 is 15 amino acids long. V was trimmed by 7 bases and J by 1 base, leaving 14 bases between them. Germline V gene data show CDR1 as LNHDA and CDR2 as SQIVND (reference sequence). The CDR3 nucleotides read TGTGCCAGTACCCAGACAGGTCTCAGCAATCAGCCCCAGCATTTT. It specifies CASTQTGLSNQPQHF.

The V gene is TRBV7-6, the J gene TRBJ1-5; D unclear. CDR3 length equals 16 residues. Trimming took 2 bases from V and 6 from J, leaving 17 bases between them. From germline, CDR1 is SGHVS and CDR2 FNYEAQ. The CDR3 spells CASSLFPRRPGQPQHF. In DNA form, the CDR3 reads TGTGCCAGCAGCTTATTTCCGCGAAGGCCGGGTCAGCCCCAGCATTTT.

The genes are TRBV2 and TRBJ1-6; 10 positions agree with TRBD1. Losses at the gene ends were 8 bases for V and 6 bases for J; bases not matched to a gene: 4. Germline CDR1 reads SNHLY; CDR2 reads FYNNEI. The CDR3 is 14 amino acids. For the CDR3, the DNA is TGTGCCAGCTTCCGGGACAGGGGTAATTCACCCCTCCACTTT. It is translated as CASFRDRGNSPLHF.

The chain joins TRBV11-2 to TRBJ1-1, with 8 bases fitting TRBD1. Germline loops: CDR1 SGHAT, CDR2 FQNNGV. J was trimmed by 1 base and V by 5 bases; bases with no gene match: 12. The CDR3 extends over 17 amino acids. CDR3 bases: TGTGCCAGCAGCCTGGACAGGGCCCTAGGAAGGAACACTGAAGCTTTCTTT. The encoded protein is CASSLDRALGRNTEAFF. The complete variable domain, with remaining parts taken from reference TRBV11-2 and TRBJ1-1, reads EAGVAQSPRYKIIEKRQSVAFWCNPISGHATLYWYQQILGQGPKLLIQFQNNGVVDDSQLPKDRFSAERLKGVDSTLKIQPAKLEDSAVYLCASSLDRALGRNTEAFFGQGTRLTVV.

The rearrangement joins TRBV6-5 to TRBJ1-3; no firm D call. CDR1 and CDR2 from the germline V gene are MNHEY and SVGAGI. V dropped 6 bases and J dropped 7 bases, with 10 bases sitting between them. CDR3 length equals 12 residues. The CDR3 loop reads CASSPNGNTIYF. CDR3 coding DNA: TGTGCCAGCAGCCCTAATGGTAACACCATATATTTT.

This clone was recorded once. V gene TRBV28 combines with J gene TRBJ1-2, with D hard to call. The CDR3 is made up of 14 amino acids. Trimming took off 1 base at V and 5 bases at J, with 11 bases between the two ends. Germline CDR1 reads MDHEN; CDR2 reads SYDVKM. The CDR3 here is CASSLFGEGYGYTF. The CDR3 coding sequence is TGTGCCAGCAGTTTATTTGGGGAGGGTTATGGCTACACCTTC.

In the case of this clone: One junction end disagrees with the germline gene, perhaps due to a read error. The rearrangement joins TRBV7-7 to TRBJ2-2, with D possibly TRBD1 on 6 matching bases. Germline loops: CDR1 SSHAT, CDR2 FNYEAQ (reference sequence). This CDR3 spans 15 amino acids. The CDR3 loop is CASSFGTGLTGEPFF. The DNA for the CDR3 is TGTGCTAGCAGCTTTGGAACAGGGCTCACCGGGGAGCCGTTTTTT.

This clone was seen more than once but under ten times. The V gene is TRBV19, the J gene TRBJ1-1; the D gene is possibly TRBD1 (6 bases). V lost 2 bases and J 1 base, leaving 11 bases between the germline ends. CDR1 and CDR2 from the germline V gene are LNHDA and SQIVND (reference sequence). This CDR3 contains 15 residues. The CDR3 spells CASSIWGTQNTEAFF. The CDR3 DNA reads as TGTGCCAGTAGTATATGGGGGACACAGAACACTGAAGCTTTCTTT. The complete variable domain, with remaining parts taken from reference TRBV19 and TRBJ1-1, reads DGGITQSPKYLFRKEGQNVTLSCEQNLNHDAMYWYRQDPGQGLRLIYYSQIVNDFQKGDIAEGYSVSREKKESFPLTVTSAQKNPTAFYLCASSIWGTQNTEAFFGQGTRLTVV.

This clone is a singleton in its sample. The CDR3 here is CASSLARSGGREQFF. The CDR3, as DNA: TGTGCCAGCAGCTTAGCGCGGAGCGGGGGGAGAGAGCAGTTCTTC. The chain recombines TRBV7-2 with TRBJ2-1; TRBD2 matches at 9 bases. The CDR3 is made up of 15 amino acids. The V gene end was trimmed by 0 bases and the J gene end by 10 bases; junction bases not matched to a gene: 7. Germline loops: CDR1 SGHTA, CDR2 FQGNSA.

Only a few counts were recorded for this clone. This chain joins TRBV19 and TRBJ1-5; no clear D. Germline CDR1 reads LNHDA; CDR2 reads SQIVND (reference sequence). The CDR3 extends over 12 amino acids. V was cut by 3 bases and J by 4 bases, with 4 bases left in between. CDR3 in DNA: TGTGCCAGTAGTATTCCGAATCAGCCCCAGCATTTT. Its protein product is CASSIPNQPQHF. Based on the CDR3 plus reference TRBV19 and TRBJ1-5, the full variable domain is DGGITQSPKYLFRKEGQNVTLSCEQNLNHDAMYWYRQDPGQGLRLIYYSQIVNDFQKGDIAEGYSVSREKKESFPLTVTSAQKNPTAFYLCASSIPNQPQHFGDGTRLSIL.

The chain employs TRBV4-1 and TRBJ1-1; TRBD1 is a possible D gene (5 bases). V dropped 0 bases and J dropped 0 bases, with 8 bases sitting between them. The CDR3 extends over 15 amino acids. CDR1 is MGHRA, CDR2 YSYEKL, per germline. CDR3 in amino acids: CASSQEKQVNTEAFF. CDR3 in DNA: TGCGCCAGCAGCCAAGAAAAACAGGTGAACACTGAAGCTTTCTTT.

This chain links TRBV10-3 with TRBJ2-2, with TRBD2 as a possible D gene (5 bases). The germline gives CDR1 ENHRY, CDR2 SYGVKD. The CDR3 length is 15 residues. Trimming took 4 bases from V and 2 from J, leaving 11 bases between them. CDR3 region: CAISGLASNTGELFF. The CDR3 coding sequence is TGTGCCATCAGTGGCCTAGCCTCAAACACCGGGGAGCTGTTTTTT.

The chain carries TRBV29-1 and TRBJ1-2, with D possibly being TRBD1 (5 bases). CDR3 length: 12 amino acids. With 7 bases removed from V and 8 bases from J, the gap between germline ends came to 17 bases. From germline, CDR1 is SQVTM and CDR2 ANQGSEA. The CDR3 loop reads CSGGVGDRGYTF. The CDR3 DNA reads as TGCAGCGGGGGCGTAGGGGATCGAGGCTACACCTTC.

J is TRBJ1-6 and V is TRBV5-6; TRBD1 aligns across 8 bases. The CDR3 consists of 14 residues. The germline V gene has CDR1 SGHDT and CDR2 YYEEEE. V lost 5 bases and J lost 7; bases outside the gene matches: 5. The CDR3 protein is CASRFRGPNSPLHF. The CDR3 region has the DNA TGTGCCAGCAGGTTCAGGGGGCCCAATTCACCCCTCCACTTT. The variable domain in full, with the rest retrieved from reference TRBV5-6 and TRBJ1-6, is DAGVTQSPTHLIKTRGQQVTLRCSPKSGHDTVSWYQQALGQGPQFIFQYYEEEERQRGNFPDRFSGHQFPNYSSELNVNALLLGDSALYLCASRFRGPNSPLHFGNGTRLTVT.

The chain is built from TRBV15 and TRBJ1-1; D is unclear. This CDR3 spans 14 amino acids. Per the germline V gene, CDR1 is LNHNV and CDR2 is YYDKDF (reference sequence). V gave up 5 bases and J gave up 10 bases, with 20 bases separating them. CDR3 sequence (DNA): TGTGCCACCAGCCCTACCCGGGCGGGCCGGGGAGCTTTCTTT. The encoded protein is CATSPTRAGRGAFF.

The chain employs TRBV28 and TRBJ2-7, with a tentative D call TRBD1 (6 bases). V lost 2 bases to trimming and J lost 3 bases, with 14 bases between them. The CDR3 has 15 residues. The germline V gene encodes CDR1 MDHEN and CDR2 SYDVKM. This CDR3 reads CASSLMGQSYYEQYF. The CDR3 nucleotides read TGTGCCAGCAGTTTAATGGGACAATCATACTACGAGCAGTACTTC.

The J gene is TRBJ1-1, the V gene TRBV27; D uncertain. The V gene's germline CDR1 is MNHEY and CDR2 SMNVEV (reference sequence). V gave up 1 base and J gave up 2 bases, with 5 bases separating them. The CDR3 consists of 13 residues. The CDR3 sequence: CASSLLSNTEAFF. DNA of the CDR3: TGTGCCAGCAGTTTATTATCTAACACTGAAGCTTTCTTT.

The rearrangement joins TRBV7-2 to TRBJ1-3; D is possibly TRBD1 (6 bases). V was cut by 4 bases and J by 4 bases, with 14 bases left in between. The CDR3 is 15 residues long. Germline V gene sequence: CDR1 SGHTA, CDR2 FQGNSA. In DNA form, the CDR3 reads TGTGCCAGCAGCTCCCAGACAGGTTCGGGAAACACCATATATTTT. It encodes CASSSQTGSGNTIYF. The variable domain in full, completed from reference TRBV7-2 and TRBJ1-3, reads GAGVSQSPSNKVTEKGKDVELRCDPISGHTALYWYRQSLGQGLEFLIYFQGNSAPDKSGLPSDRFSAERTGGSVSTLTIQRTQQEDSAVYLCASSSQTGSGNTIYFGEGSWLTVV.